These 14 T cell receptor beta chains were all obtained from the same sample, sequenced in a study of blood T cell repertoires in COVID-19. The data were produced by immunoSEQ multiplex PCR, yet TCRdb's version contains in-frame clones alone and is incomplete. The data show approximately 110,000 clones, with less than 75% seen just once and around 0.9% held by the top ten. Material: peripheral blood. The receptors were gathered from a human donor with acute or convalescent COVID-19. The donor label of this sample is uncertain.

The chain recombines TRBV4-1 with TRBJ2-7; D might be TRBD1 (6 bases). The V gene lost 4 bases and the J gene lost 0 bases, with 19 bases spanning the gap. The CDR3 is 17 residues long. Looked up from germline, CDR1 is MGHRA and CDR2 is YSYEKL. CDR3 nucleotide sequence: TGCGCCAGCAGCCGGGTCAAGGAGGCGGACAGCTCCTACGAGCAGTACTTC. Residues: CASSRVKEADSSYEQYF.

V usage is TRBV7-6 and J usage is TRBJ2-3, with TRBD2 matching over 8 bases. CDR3 size: 17 residues. The junction had 14 bases not matched to a gene; V was cut back by 5 bases and J by 4 bases. Germline V gene sequence: CDR1 SGHVS, CDR2 FNYEAQ. CDR3 residues: CASSPNSKLAVSDTQYF. In DNA, the CDR3 is TGTGCCAGCAGCCCCAACTCAAAACTAGCGGTCTCAGATACGCAGTATTTT.

The genes are TRBV6-1 and TRBJ2-1; 7 nucleotides line up with TRBD1. The V gene's germline CDR1 is MNHNS and CDR2 SASEGT. The ends lost 5 bases at V and 0 bases at J; junction bases unmatched: 4. CDR3 length equals 15 residues. CDR3: CASSQQGPSYNEQFF. The DNA of the CDR3 is TGTGCCAGCAGTCAACAGGGGCCCTCCTACAATGAGCAGTTCTTC.

This clone was found once. The chain has TRBV3-1 (or the pseudogene TRBV3-2) and TRBJ2-1, with 12 bases identical to TRBD2. The V gene end was trimmed by 2 bases and the J gene end by 10 bases; junction bases not matched to a gene: 6. Per the germline V gene, CDR1 is LGHDT and CDR2 is YNNKEL (reference sequence). This CDR3 is built from 15 residues. The CDR3 nucleotides are TGTGCCAGCAGCCAACAGACTAGCGGGGGAGGCGAGCAGTTCTTC. Protein product: CASSQQTSGGGEQFF.

This chain links TRBV6-2 or TRBV6-3 with TRBJ2-7; 8 nucleotides align to TRBD1. The germline CDR1 and CDR2 sequences are MNHEY and SVGEGT. The V segment lost 5 bases and the J segment 2 bases; nucleotides outside the gene matches: 2. CDR3 length: 13 residues. The CDR3: CASSRQGTYEQYV. The DNA for the CDR3 is TGTGCCAGCAGTCGACAGGGGACCTACGAGCAGTACGTC.

This clone was counted between two and nine times. The gene calls are TRBV2 and TRBJ2-1, with 8 bases matching TRBD2. CDR3 length equals 15 residues. V shed 3 bases, J shed 6 bases, and the junction held 7 bases outside the gene matches. Germline V lookup: CDR1 SNHLY, CDR2 FYNNEI. CDR3 in amino acids: CASSEILAGSNEQFF. Written as DNA, the CDR3 is TGTGCCAGCAGTGAGATCTTAGCGGGGAGCAATGAGCAGTTCTTC.

The J gene is TRBJ1-1, the V gene TRBV4-2, with 8 positions matching TRBD1. The length of the CDR3 is 16 residues. The germline V gene encodes CDR1 LGHNA and CDR2 YNFKEQ. Unmatched junction bases numbered 8, after V lost 1 base and J lost 4 bases. DNA of the CDR3: TGTGCCAGCAGCCAAGTGGGGGCAGGGGGCCTCACTGAAGCTTTCTTT. The encoded protein is CASSQVGAGGLTEAFF.

This rearrangement joins TRBV6-5 to TRBJ1-4; D perhaps matches TRBD1 (5 bases). The CDR3 runs 14 residues. Trimming took off 4 bases at V and 7 bases at J, with 13 bases between the two ends. The germline CDR1 and CDR2 sequences are MNHEY and SVGAGI. The CDR3 DNA reads as TGTGCCAGCAGTTCTAGGGGTTTCGGTGAAAAACTGTTTTTT. As protein: CASSSRGFGEKLFF.

The V and J genes are TRBV19 and TRBJ2-5; TRBD2 matches at 8 bases. The CDR3 spans 15 residues. V was clipped by 5 bases and J by 3 bases; unmatched bases: 8. Germline CDR1 is LNHDA and CDR2 is SQIVND (reference sequence). The CDR3 region is CASSGRGGREETQYF. The CDR3 bases are TGTGCCAGTAGTGGCCGCGGGGGGCGGGAAGAGACCCAGTACTTC.

The J gene is TRBJ2-3, the V gene TRBV18; possible D gene TRBD1, 6 bases. Germline-derived CDR1 and CDR2 are KGHSH and LQKENI. Trimming took off 4 bases at V and 2 bases at J, with 10 bases between the two ends. The CDR3 extends over 14 amino acids. This CDR3 is CASSQDRNTDTQYF. In DNA form, the CDR3 reads TGTGCCAGCTCACAAGACAGGAACACAGATACGCAGTATTTT.

The chain carries TRBV5-1 and TRBJ1-1; D perhaps matches TRBD1 (6 bases). This CDR3 has 14 residues. Germline CDR1 reads SGHRS; CDR2 reads YFSETQ. With 5 bases removed from V and 2 bases from J, the gap between germline ends came to 13 bases. The DNA of the CDR3 is TGCGCCAGCAGTCTCACAGGGTCTAACACTGAAGCTTTCTTT. It specifies CASSLTGSNTEAFF. The full variable domain, its missing parts supplied by reference TRBV5-1 and TRBJ1-1, is KAGVTQTPRYLIKTRGQQVTLSCSPISGHRSVSWYQQTPGQGLQFLFEYFSETQRNKGNFPGRFSGRQFSNSRSEMNVSTLELGDSALYLCASSLTGSNTEAFFGQGTRLTVV.

This clone was observed a handful of times. The chain uses TRBV27 and TRBJ2-5; D possibly corresponds to TRBD2 (6 bases). Germline-derived CDR1 and CDR2 are MNHEY and SMNVEV (reference sequence). V shed 4 bases and J shed 5 bases, with 14 bases lying between them. This CDR3 is built from 14 residues. CDR3 in DNA: TGTGCCAGCAGTTCTAGCGTCCTGGGGGAGACCCAGTACTTC. This encodes CASSSSVLGETQYF.

The CDR3 coding sequence is TGTGCCAGTAGTATATCGAGCGGGGGCCCTTACAATGAGCAGTTCTTC. Its protein is CASSISSGGPYNEQFF. The chain recombines TRBV19 with TRBJ2-1; 8 bases match TRBD2. V was clipped by 2 bases and J by 4 bases; unmatched bases: 7. There are 16 residues in the CDR3. Germline-derived CDR1 and CDR2 are LNHDA and SQIVND (reference sequence).

Comments on this clone: The same CDR3 is also encoded by other DNA sequences in this sample. CDR3 residues: CAWSVSGYGYTF. CDR3 bases: TGTGCCTGGAGTGTATCAGGGTATGGCTACACCTTC. J is TRBJ1-2 and V is TRBV30; D possibly corresponds to TRBD1 (5 bases). This CDR3 region has 12 residues. Germline loops: CDR1 GTSNPN, CDR2 SVGIG (reference sequence). V was pared by 0 bases and J by 5 bases, with 7 bases between. The variable domain in full, with the rest retrieved from reference TRBV30 and TRBJ1-2, is SQTIHQWPATLVQPVGSPLSLECTVEGTSNPNLYWYRQAAGRGLQLLFYSVGIGQISSEVPQNLSASRPQDRQFILSSKKLLLSDSGFYLCAWSVSGYGYTFGSGTRLTVV.